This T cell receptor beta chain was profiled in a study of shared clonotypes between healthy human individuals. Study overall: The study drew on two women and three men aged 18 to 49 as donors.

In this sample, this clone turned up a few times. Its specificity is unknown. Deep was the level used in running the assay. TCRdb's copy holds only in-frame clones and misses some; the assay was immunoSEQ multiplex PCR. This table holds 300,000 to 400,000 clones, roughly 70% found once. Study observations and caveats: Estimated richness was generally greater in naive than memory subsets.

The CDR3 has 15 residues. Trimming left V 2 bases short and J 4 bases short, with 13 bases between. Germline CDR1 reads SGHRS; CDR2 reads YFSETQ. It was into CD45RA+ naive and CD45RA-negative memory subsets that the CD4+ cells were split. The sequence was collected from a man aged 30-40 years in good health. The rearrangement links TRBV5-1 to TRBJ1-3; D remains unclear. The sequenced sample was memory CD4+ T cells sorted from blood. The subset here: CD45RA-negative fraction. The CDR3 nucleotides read TGCGCCAGCAGCTTAAATCCCACGGGAGGAAACACCATATATTTT. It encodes CASSLNPTGGNTIYF. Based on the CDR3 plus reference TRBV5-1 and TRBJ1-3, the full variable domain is KAGVTQTPRYLIKTRGQQVTLSCSPISGHRSVSWYQQTPGQGLQFLFEYFSETQRNKGNFPGRFSGRQFSNSRSEMNVSTLELGDSALYLCASSLNPTGGNTIYFGEGSWLTVV.